This passage covers 20 T cell receptor beta chains from one sample sequenced in a study of blood T cell repertoires in COVID-19. Assay: immunoSEQ multiplex PCR; the TCRdb copy retains only in-frame clones and omits some. Seen here are roughly 230,000 clones, nearly 85% observed once, and the top ten hold roughly 5.5%. Sample: peripheral blood. Receptor source: a human donor in a cohort sampled during active COVID-19.

The gene calls are TRBV5-5 and TRBJ2-2; TRBD1 matches at 9 bases. Germline V gene sequence: CDR1 SGHKS, CDR2 YYEKEE (reference sequence). This CDR3 spans 16 amino acids. V trimming: 5 bases; J trimming: 3 bases; junction bases outside the gene matches: 8. The chain's CDR3 is CASRLTQGADTGELFF. CDR3 DNA sequence: TGTGCCAGCAGACTTACACAGGGGGCGGACACCGGGGAGCTGTTTTTT.

This clone has just a few counts. The chain uses TRBV15 and TRBJ1-5; D not certain. This CDR3 has 17 residues. V was shortened by 0 bases and J by 3 bases, with 15 bases between the two germline ends. Germline V lookup: CDR1 LNHNV, CDR2 YYDKDF (reference sequence). The CDR3 region has the DNA TGTGCCACCAGCAGAGACGAGTTGGGCTCGGACAATCAGCCCCAGCATTTT. Residues: CATSRDELGSDNQPQHF.

In this sample, this clone turned up once. The V gene is TRBV5-1, the J gene TRBJ1-6; D gene unclear. This CDR3 region has 16 residues. Trimming took off 4 bases at V and 4 bases at J, with 15 bases between the two ends. Germline V gene sequence: CDR1 SGHRS, CDR2 YFSETQ. In DNA, the CDR3 is TGCGCCAGCAGCCGTGAAGGGCCGGGATATAATTCACCCCTCCACTTT. As protein: CASSREGPGYNSPLHF.

This clone was recorded once. The chain joins TRBV5-1 to TRBJ2-7; 7 nucleotides align to TRBD1. Germline V CDR1 and CDR2: SGHRS, YFSETQ. V was clipped by 2 bases and J by 3 bases; unmatched bases: 8. The CDR3 consists of 15 residues. The CDR3 is CASSFTGERYYEQYF. CDR3 coding DNA: TGCGCCAGCAGCTTCACAGGGGAACGATACTACGAGCAGTACTTC. The full variable domain, with the rest looked up from reference TRBV5-1 and TRBJ2-7, is KAGVTQTPRYLIKTRGQQVTLSCSPISGHRSVSWYQQTPGQGLQFLFEYFSETQRNKGNFPGRFSGRQFSNSRSEMNVSTLELGDSALYLCASSFTGERYYEQYFGPGTRLTVT.

V and J are TRBV2 and TRBJ1-4; a possible D gene is TRBD1 (6 bases). V lost 2 bases, J lost 8 bases, and 12 bases lay in between. Germline V CDR1 and CDR2: SNHLY, FYNNEI. The CDR3 loop spans 14 amino acids. In nucleotides, the CDR3 is TGTGCCAGCAGTGAAAATGGGGGCTGGGAAAAACTGTTTTTT. The encoded protein is CASSENGGWEKLFF.

The gene calls are TRBV28 and TRBJ2-1; D may be TRBD2 (5 bases). This CDR3 has 12 amino acids. V lost 5 bases to trimming and J lost 9 bases, with 11 bases between them. CDR1 MDHEN and CDR2 SYDVKM come from the germline V gene. The CDR3 loop is CASSKVATEQFF. The DNA of the CDR3 is TGTGCCAGCAGTAAGGTAGCGACTGAGCAGTTCTTC.

This chain connects TRBV3-1 (or the pseudogene TRBV3-2) to TRBJ1-4, with TRBD1 matching 7 bases. With 1 base clipped from V and 7 bases from J, the junction kept 9 bases outside the gene matches. Germline CDR1 and CDR2: LGHDT and YNNKEL (reference sequence). The CDR3 loop spans 16 amino acids. The CDR3 coding sequence is TGTGCCAGCAGCCAAGGTAGAGGGACAGTTGGTGAAAAACTGTTTTTT. Translated: CASSQGRGTVGEKLFF.

In its sample, this clone was seen once. The chain is built from TRBV27 and TRBJ2-7; possibly TRBD2 for D (5 bases). CDR1 is MNHEY and CDR2 is SMNVEV in the germline V gene (reference sequence). Trimming took 6 bases from V and 5 from J, leaving 17 bases between them. CDR3 length: 14 residues. CDR3 sequence reads: CASRAVKAGDEQYF. CDR3 in DNA: TGTGCCAGCAGGGCGGTCAAGGCGGGTGACGAGCAGTACTTC.

This chain joins TRBV6-5 and TRBJ2-7; D remains unclear. The germline V and J ends were trimmed by 5 bases and 7 bases, with 9 bases remaining between them. Germline assignment: CDR1 MNHEY and CDR2 SVGAGI. The CDR3 is 11 amino acids. The CDR3 nucleotides are TGTGCCAGCAGTCTAAGCGATGAGCAGTACTTC. This sequence encodes CASSLSDEQYF.

The chain joins TRBV29-1 to TRBJ2-7; TRBD2 aligns across 7 bases. From germline, CDR1 is SQVTM and CDR2 ANQGSEA. V was clipped by 6 bases and J by 1 base; unmatched bases: 9. This CDR3 contains 14 residues. In DNA form, the CDR3 reads TGCAGCGTCTTGCGGGGACTATCATCCTACGAGCAGTACTTC. Translation: CSVLRGLSSYEQYF.

This clone was counted once. The chain links TRBV18 to TRBJ1-6; D unresolved. The V gene lost 2 bases and the J gene lost 9 bases, with 8 bases spanning the gap. Germline loops: CDR1 KGHSH, CDR2 LQKENI. This CDR3 spans 13 amino acids. The CDR3: CASSPVPGSPLHF. The CDR3 DNA is TGTGCCAGCTCACCAGTACCCGGTTCACCCCTCCACTTT.

This chain links TRBV6-6 with TRBJ1-2; D is ambiguous. V lost 4 bases to trimming and J lost 8 bases, with 23 bases between them. Looked up from germline, CDR1 is MNHNY and CDR2 is SVGAGI (reference sequence). CDR3 size: 16 residues. The CDR3 is CASSSIHRNTSGGYTF. The CDR3 DNA reads TGTGCCAGCAGTTCTATACACCGGAACACCAGCGGAGGCTACACCTTC.

V usage is TRBV10-3 and J usage is TRBJ1-4, with 9 bases aligning to TRBD1. In germline, CDR1 is ENHRY, CDR2 SYGVKD. The CDR3 length is 17 residues. After removal of 10 bases from V and 5 bases from J, the junction contained 17 bases not matched to a gene. The CDR3 DNA is TGTGCCACCCACCCCGGGACAGGGAAGATCCCGAATGAAAAACTGTTTTTT. Its translation is CATHPGTGKIPNEKLFF.

V usage is TRBV27 and J usage is TRBJ1-1; no clear D. V was shortened by 8 bases and J by 0 bases, with 16 bases between the two germline ends. The CDR3 is 15 residues long. Germline V gene lookup returns CDR1 MNHEY and CDR2 SMNVEV (reference sequence). The DNA for the CDR3 is TGTGCCAGCCTCCCAACGGGAGGAGTGAACACTGAAGCTTTCTTT. It codes for CASLPTGGVNTEAFF.

This clone was seen only a few times. The V gene is TRBV12-3 or TRBV12-4, the J gene TRBJ2-1, with a tentative D call TRBD2 (5 bases). The V end lost 6 bases, the J end lost 8 bases, and 8 bases lay between the germline ends. The CDR3 consists of 11 residues. The DNA for the CDR3 is TGTGCCAGCAGCCAGAGGGATGAGCAGTTCTTC. Its translation is CASSQRDEQFF.

This clone was seen a few times. The J gene is TRBJ2-5, the V gene TRBV5-4, with 8 positions matching TRBD2. CDR1 is SGHNT and CDR2 is YYREEE in the germline V gene (reference sequence). The CDR3 is made up of 15 amino acids. The J segment lost 1 base and the V segment lost 2 bases, leaving 4 bases of the junction unmatched. The CDR3 nucleotides read TGTGCCAGCAGCTTAGAAAGCGGGAGCCAAGAGACCCAGTACTTC. Its protein product is CASSLESGSQETQYF.

This chain links TRBV10-3 with TRBJ2-7; 9 bases align to TRBD1. The germline V gene encodes CDR1 ENHRY and CDR2 SYGVKD. The V gene end was trimmed by 11 bases and the J gene end by 1 base; junction bases not matched to a gene: 6. The CDR3 length is 13 residues. This chain's CDR3 is CAARQGVSYEQYF. The CDR3 DNA reads TGTGCCGCCAGACAGGGGGTTTCCTACGAGCAGTACTTC.

V and J are TRBV28 and TRBJ2-7, with 11 bases matching TRBD2. Germline CDR1 and CDR2: MDHEN and SYDVKM. This CDR3 region has 15 residues. The trim removed 1 base at V and 6 bases at J, leaving 5 bases unmatched. CDR3 in DNA: TGTGCCAGCAGTTTATTCACTAGCGGGAGAGGCGAGCAGTACTTC. This codes for CASSLFTSGRGEQYF.

The V and J genes are TRBV4-1 and TRBJ2-1; a possible D gene is TRBD2 (5 bases). Trimming left V 3 bases short and J 2 bases short, with 14 bases between. Germline CDR1 is MGHRA and CDR2 is YSYEKL. The CDR3 sequence is 16 residues long. The CDR3 protein is CASSHEGRVTYNEQFF. DNA of the CDR3: TGCGCCAGCAGCCATGAAGGGCGGGTTACCTACAATGAGCAGTTCTTC.

The chain has TRBV13 and TRBJ1-4; TRBD1 matches at 7 bases. In germline, CDR1 is PRHDT, CDR2 FYEKMQ (reference sequence). V shed 4 bases, J shed 5 bases, and the junction held 10 bases outside the gene matches. The CDR3 extends over 16 amino acids. The CDR3 DNA follows: TGTGCCAGCAGCTCCGGACAGGAAAAACCGAATGAAAAACTGTTTTTT. Its translation: CASSSGQEKPNEKLFF.